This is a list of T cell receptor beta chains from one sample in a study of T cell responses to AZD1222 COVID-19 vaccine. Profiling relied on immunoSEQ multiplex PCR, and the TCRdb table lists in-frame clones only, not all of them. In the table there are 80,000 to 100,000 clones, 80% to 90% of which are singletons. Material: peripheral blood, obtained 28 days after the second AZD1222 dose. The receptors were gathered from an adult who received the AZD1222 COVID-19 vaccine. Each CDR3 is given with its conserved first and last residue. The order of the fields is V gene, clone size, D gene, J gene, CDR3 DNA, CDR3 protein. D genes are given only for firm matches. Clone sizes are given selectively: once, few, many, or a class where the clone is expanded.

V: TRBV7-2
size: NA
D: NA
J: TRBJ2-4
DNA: TGTGCCAGCAGCCACGACAGGAGGATGGGTAACATTCAGTACTTC
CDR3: CASSHDRRMGNIQYF

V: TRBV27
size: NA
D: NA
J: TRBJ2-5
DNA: TGTGCCAGCTCGGCCCGGAGGGTCCAAGAGACCCAGTACTTC
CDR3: CASSARRVQETQYF

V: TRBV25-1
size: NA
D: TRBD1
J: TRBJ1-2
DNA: TGTGCCAGCAGCGGGACAGGGGTTACTAACTATGGCTACACCTTC
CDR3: CASSGTGVTNYGYTF

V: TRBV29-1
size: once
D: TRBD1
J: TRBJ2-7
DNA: TGCAGCGGTACCGGGACAGGGGAATACGAGCAGTACTTC
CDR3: CSGTGTGEYEQYF

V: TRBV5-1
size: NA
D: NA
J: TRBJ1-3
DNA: TGCGCCAGCAGAAGGGGTGCCGACTCTGGAAACACCATATATTTT
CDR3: CASRRGADSGNTIYF

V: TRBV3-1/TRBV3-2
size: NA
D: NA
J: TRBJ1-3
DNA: TGTGCCAGCAGCCAAGCCGGTAACACCATATATTTT
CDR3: CASSQAGNTIYF

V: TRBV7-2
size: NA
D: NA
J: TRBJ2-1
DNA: TGTGCCAGCAGCTCGGGAGTTATGAATGAGCAGTTCTTC
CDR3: CASSSGVMNEQFF

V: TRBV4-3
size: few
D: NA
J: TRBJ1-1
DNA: TGCGCCAGCAGCCAGGGTAAGGAGGACAGGAACACTGAAGCTTTCTTT
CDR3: CASSQGKEDRNTEAFF

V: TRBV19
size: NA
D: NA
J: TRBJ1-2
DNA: TGTGCCAGTAGTATAGTTTTGGGCGGCGATGGCTACACCTTC
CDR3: CASSIVLGGDGYTF

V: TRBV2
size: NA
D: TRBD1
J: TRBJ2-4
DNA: TGTGCCAGTACGACAGGGGGCTTGATGAACATTCAGTACTTC
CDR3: CASTTGGLMNIQYF

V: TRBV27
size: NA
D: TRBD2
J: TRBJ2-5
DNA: TGTGCCAGCAGTTTGTCACCACCCCTACCGGGACTAGCGGGAGCTGGTACGGAGACCCAGTACTTC
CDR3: CASSLSPPLPGLAGAGTETQYF

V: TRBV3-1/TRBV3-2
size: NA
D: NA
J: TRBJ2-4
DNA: TGTGCCAGCAGCCAAGAGGGAGGTTTGGTCATTCAGTACTTC
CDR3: CASSQEGGLVIQYF

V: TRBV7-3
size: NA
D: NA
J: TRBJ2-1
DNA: TGTGCCAGCAGCTTAACGGGGGGCGCGCCCTCCTACAATGAGCAGTTCTTC
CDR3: CASSLTGGAPSYNEQFF

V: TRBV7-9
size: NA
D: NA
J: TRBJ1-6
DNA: TGTGCCAGCAGCTTGCGGGGACTGGATAATTCACCCCTCCACTTT
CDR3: CASSLRGLDNSPLHF

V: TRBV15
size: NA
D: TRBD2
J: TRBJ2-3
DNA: TGTGCCACCAGCACGAGGGCTGGGAGGGCAGATACGCAGTATTTT
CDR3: CATSTRAGRADTQYF

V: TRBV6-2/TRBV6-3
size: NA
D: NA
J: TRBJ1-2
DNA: TGTGCCAGCAGTTACCATGCCGGTGGTCGACTTGGCTACACCTTC
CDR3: CASSYHAGGRLGYTF

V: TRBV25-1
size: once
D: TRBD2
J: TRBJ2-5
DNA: TGTGCCAGCAGTGATATGGGACTAGCGAGGGAGACCCAGTACTTC
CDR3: CASSDMGLARETQYF

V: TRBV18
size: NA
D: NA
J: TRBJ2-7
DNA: TGTGCCAGCTCAAGCGTACAGGGTCGCGACGAGCAGTACTTC
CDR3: CASSSVQGRDEQYF

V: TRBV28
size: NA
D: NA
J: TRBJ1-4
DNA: TGTGCCAGCAGTCCCTGGTACAGGGAAGGCGAAAAACTGTTTTTT
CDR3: CASSPWYREGEKLFF

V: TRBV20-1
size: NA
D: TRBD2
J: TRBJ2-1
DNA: TGCAGTGCTGGTGCTAGCGGGAGGGACTACAATGAGCAGTTCTTC
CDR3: CSAGASGRDYNEQFF

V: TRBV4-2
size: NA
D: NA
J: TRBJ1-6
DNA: TGTGCCAGCAGCCAAGATCACAGATATAATTCACCCCTCCACTTT
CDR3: CASSQDHRYNSPLHF

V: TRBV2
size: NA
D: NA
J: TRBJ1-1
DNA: TGTGCCAGCACTACTCCGGGATCCGGGGGGACTGAAGCTTTCTTT
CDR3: CASTTPGSGGTEAFF

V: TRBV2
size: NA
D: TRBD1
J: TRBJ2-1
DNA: TGTGCCAGCAGAGGACAGGGGAGAGGATATGAGCAGTTCTTC
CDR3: CASRGQGRGYEQFF

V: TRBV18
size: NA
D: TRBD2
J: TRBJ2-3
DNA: TGTGCCAGCTCACCACGACTAGCGGGAGGGCCTAAGGATACGCAGTATTTT
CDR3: CASSPRLAGGPKDTQYF

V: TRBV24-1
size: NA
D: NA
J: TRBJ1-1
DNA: TGTGCCACCAGTCCGGGTGAGAACACTGAAGCTTTCTTT
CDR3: CATSPGENTEAFF

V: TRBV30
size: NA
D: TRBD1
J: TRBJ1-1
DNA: TGTGCCTGGAACTTCCGGGACAGGGGCCCCCCTGAAGCTTTCTTT
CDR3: CAWNFRDRGPPEAFF